This paragraph covers one TCR beta chain sequence. The antigen remains undetermined. Both intraepithelial and lamina propria lymphocytes were released by processing graft tissue. Profiled with immunoSEQ multiplex PCR; TCRdb holds only in-frame clones, not every one. The repertoire holds about 60,000 clones, around 86% seen once, with about 1.7% in the top ten. The sample comes from a study of graft-versus-host responses after intestinal transplantation. Study background: Each recipient received a multivisceral, liver-intestinal, or isolated intestinal graft. Findings and limits, study-wide: HvG clone declines early post-transplant were associated with peak circulating GvH levels. Allografts of patients with graft-donor T cell macrochimerism showed high graft-versus-host to host-versus-graft clone ratios. Analysis identified GvH clones in recipient marrow, with some appearing first in ileum or blood.

CDR1 and CDR2 (germline): SGHRS, YFSETQ. Trimming took off 2 bases at V and 1 base at J, with 12 bases between the two ends. The CDR3 has 16 amino acids. The sequencing used ileum tissue, collected less than 400 days after transplant. The sequence was collected from a human patient who received an intestinal transplant, so some T cells may come from the graft donor. The chain recombines TRBV5-1 with TRBJ2-2; D not certain. The CDR3 DNA is TGCGCCAGCAGCTTTCTTGGGTACGAGAACACCGGGGAGCTGTTTTTT. It specifies CASSFLGYENTGELFF.